The sequence of this TCR beta chain was determined in a study of T cells after yellow fever vaccination. A universal primer site and UMIs were added as TCR cDNA was made by 5'RACE template switching. MiXCR was run by TCRdb on the 5' RACE reads, yielding one entry per CDR3 protein. Here the sample spans about 300,000 distinct CDR3 sequences, less than 9.5% being singletons. Germline lookup yields CDR1 WNHNN and CDR2 SYGVQD (reference sequence). V was pared by 3 bases and J by 9 bases, with 14 bases between. The length of the CDR3 is 13 residues. This clonotype occurred many times. The antigen is undetermined. Study-level findings and limits: Post-booster reappearance was seen for most primary-vaccination clones (around 96% CD4, around 88% CD8).

This clonotype was obtained from a man aged 18 to 30 who received the YFV17D yellow fever vaccine. The genes are TRBV10-1 and TRBJ1-1; D not certain. The sample in question was CD4+ T cells sorted from PBMCs, obtained 5 days after the yellow fever booster vaccination. CDR3 coding DNA: TGCGCCAGCAGTGAAGGAAGCGCGGGGAAAGCTTTCTTT. Translated, it gives CASSEGSAGKAFF.